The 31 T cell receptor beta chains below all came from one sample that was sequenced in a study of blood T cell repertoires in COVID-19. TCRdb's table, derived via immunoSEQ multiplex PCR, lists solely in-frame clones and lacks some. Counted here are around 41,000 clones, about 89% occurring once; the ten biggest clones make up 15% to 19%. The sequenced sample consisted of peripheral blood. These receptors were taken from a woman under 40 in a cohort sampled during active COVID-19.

CDR3 coding DNA: TGTGCCAGCAGCAAGAAGGTAGCGGACGTCTCCTACGAGCAGTACTTC. This codes for CASSKKVADVSYEQYF. This chain links TRBV7-8 with TRBJ2-7, with D maybe TRBD2 (6 bases). CDR3 size: 16 residues. Germline V gene data show CDR1 as SGHVS and CDR2 as FQNEAQ. V lost 5 bases and J 0 bases, leaving 17 bases between the germline ends.

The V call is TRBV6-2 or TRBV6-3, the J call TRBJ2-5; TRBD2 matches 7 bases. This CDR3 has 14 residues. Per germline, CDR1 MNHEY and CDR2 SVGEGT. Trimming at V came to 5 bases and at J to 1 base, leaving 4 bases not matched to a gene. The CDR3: CASSPGGVQETQYF. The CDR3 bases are TGTGCCAGCAGTCCGGGAGGAGTCCAAGAGACCCAGTACTTC.

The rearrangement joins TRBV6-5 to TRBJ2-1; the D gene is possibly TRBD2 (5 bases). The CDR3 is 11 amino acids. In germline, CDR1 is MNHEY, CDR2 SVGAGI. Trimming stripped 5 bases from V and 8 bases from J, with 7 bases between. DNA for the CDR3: TGTGCCAGCAGTACTAGGGATGAGCAGTTCTTC. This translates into CASSTRDEQFF.

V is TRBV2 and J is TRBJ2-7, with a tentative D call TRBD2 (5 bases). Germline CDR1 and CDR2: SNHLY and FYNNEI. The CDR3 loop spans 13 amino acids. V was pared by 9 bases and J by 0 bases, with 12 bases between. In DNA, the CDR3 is TGTGCCAGTAGGGAACTAGTCTCCTACGAGCAGTACTTC. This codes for CASRELVSYEQYF.

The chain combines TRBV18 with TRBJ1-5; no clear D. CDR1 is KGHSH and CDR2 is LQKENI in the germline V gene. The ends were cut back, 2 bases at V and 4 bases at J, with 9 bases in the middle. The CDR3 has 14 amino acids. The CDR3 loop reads CASSPISENQPQHF. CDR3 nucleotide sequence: TGTGCCAGCTCACCAATATCAGAAAATCAGCCCCAGCATTTT.

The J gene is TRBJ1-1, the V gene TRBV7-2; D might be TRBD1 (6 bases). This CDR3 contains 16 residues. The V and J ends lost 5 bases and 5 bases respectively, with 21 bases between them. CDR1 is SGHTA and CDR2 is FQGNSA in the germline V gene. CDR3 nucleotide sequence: TGTGCCAGCAGCACCCCAGGGGTACTGGGCGGGACTGAAGCTTTCTTT. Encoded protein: CASSTPGVLGGTEAFF.

The CDR3 nucleotides are TGCAGCGTTACGGGACTAGCGGGAGAGGTGGGCACAGATACGCAGTATTTT. As protein: CSVTGLAGEVGTDTQYF. V and J are TRBV29-1 and TRBJ2-3; 14 nucleotides line up with TRBD2. Germline trimming cut 5 bases from V and 1 base from J; bases unmatched to any gene: 8. This CDR3 comprises 17 residues. Germline-derived CDR1 and CDR2 are SQVTM and ANQGSEA.

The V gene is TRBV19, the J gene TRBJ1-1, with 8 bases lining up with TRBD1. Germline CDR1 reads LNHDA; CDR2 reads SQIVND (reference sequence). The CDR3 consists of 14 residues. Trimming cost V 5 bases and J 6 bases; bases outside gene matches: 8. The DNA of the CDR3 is TGTGCCAGTAGTGTAAGGACAGGGAAGGCTGAAGCTTTCTTT. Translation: CASSVRTGKAEAFF.

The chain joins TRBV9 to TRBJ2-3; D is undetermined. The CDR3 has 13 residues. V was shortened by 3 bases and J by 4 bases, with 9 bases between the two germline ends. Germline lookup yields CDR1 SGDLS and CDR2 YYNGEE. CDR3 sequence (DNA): TGTGCCAGCAGCGCTTCCGTTCCAGATACGCAGTATTTT. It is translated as CASSASVPDTQYF.

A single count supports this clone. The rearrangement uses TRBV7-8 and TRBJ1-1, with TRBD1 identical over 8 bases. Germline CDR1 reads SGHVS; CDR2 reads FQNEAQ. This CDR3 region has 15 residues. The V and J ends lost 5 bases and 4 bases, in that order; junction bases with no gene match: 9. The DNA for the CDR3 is TGTGCCAGCAGCCTCCAGACAGGGGTGAGCACTGAAGCTTTCTTT. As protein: CASSLQTGVSTEAFF.

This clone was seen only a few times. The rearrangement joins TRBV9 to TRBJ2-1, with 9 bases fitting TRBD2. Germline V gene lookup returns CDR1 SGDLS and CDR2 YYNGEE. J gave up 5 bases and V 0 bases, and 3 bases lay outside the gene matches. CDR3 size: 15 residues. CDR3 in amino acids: CASSVVAGANNEQFF. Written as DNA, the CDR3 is TGTGCCAGCAGCGTAGTAGCGGGAGCGAACAATGAGCAGTTCTTC.

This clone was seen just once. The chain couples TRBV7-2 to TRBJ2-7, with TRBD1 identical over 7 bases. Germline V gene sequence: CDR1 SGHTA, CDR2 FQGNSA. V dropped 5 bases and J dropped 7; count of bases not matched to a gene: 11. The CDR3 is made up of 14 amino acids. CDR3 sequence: CASSLRGHSGEQYF. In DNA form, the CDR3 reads TGTGCCAGCAGCCTAAGGGGGCATTCGGGGGAGCAGTACTTC.

CDR3 amino acids: CASSESRAGRGNSPLHF. The CDR3 coding sequence is TGCGCCAGCAGTGAGTCGCGGGCGGGCAGGGGAAATTCACCCCTCCACTTT. The gene calls are TRBV10-2 and TRBJ1-6; maybe TRBD1 (6 bases). V was clipped by 0 bases and J by 7 bases, with 16 bases between them. This CDR3 region has 17 residues. In germline, CDR1 is WSHSY, CDR2 SAAADI.

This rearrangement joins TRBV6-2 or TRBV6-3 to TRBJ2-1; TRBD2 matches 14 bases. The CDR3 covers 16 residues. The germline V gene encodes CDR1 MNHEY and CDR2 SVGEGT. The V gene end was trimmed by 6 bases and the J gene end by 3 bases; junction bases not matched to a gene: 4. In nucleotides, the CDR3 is TGTGCCAGCAGCCCCGGACTAGCGGGGGGCTACAATGAGCAGTTCTTC. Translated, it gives CASSPGLAGGYNEQFF.

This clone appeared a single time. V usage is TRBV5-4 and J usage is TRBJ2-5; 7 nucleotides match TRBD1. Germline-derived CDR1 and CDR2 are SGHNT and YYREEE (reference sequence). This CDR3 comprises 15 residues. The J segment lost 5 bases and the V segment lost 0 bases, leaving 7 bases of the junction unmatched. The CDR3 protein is CASSLGIGGVETQYF. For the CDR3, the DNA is TGTGCCAGCAGCTTGGGTATAGGGGGCGTGGAGACCCAGTACTTC.

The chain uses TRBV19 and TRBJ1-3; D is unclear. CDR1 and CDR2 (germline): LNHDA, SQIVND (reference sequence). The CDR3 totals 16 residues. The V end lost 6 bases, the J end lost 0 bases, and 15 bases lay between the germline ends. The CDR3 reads CASRGLSTNSGNTIYF. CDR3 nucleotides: TGTGCCAGTAGGGGCCTTTCTACCAACTCTGGAAACACCATATATTTT.

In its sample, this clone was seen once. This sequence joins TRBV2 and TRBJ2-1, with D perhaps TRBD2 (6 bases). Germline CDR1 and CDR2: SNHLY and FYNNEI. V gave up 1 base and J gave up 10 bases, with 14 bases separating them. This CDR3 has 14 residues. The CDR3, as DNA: TGTGCCAGCAGTGAAGGAGGGCGGGGTTGGGAGCAGTTCTTC. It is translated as CASSEGGRGWEQFF.

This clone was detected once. The CDR3 reads CASSYSRADENIQYF. The CDR3 nucleotides read TGTGCCAGCAGTTACTCGAGGGCGGATGAAAACATTCAGTACTTC. The chain has TRBV6-5 and TRBJ2-4; possibly TRBD2 for D (5 bases). Trimming removed 0 bases from V and 5 bases from J, with 11 bases in between. Germline V gene data show CDR1 as MNHEY and CDR2 as SVGAGI. The length of the CDR3 is 15 residues.

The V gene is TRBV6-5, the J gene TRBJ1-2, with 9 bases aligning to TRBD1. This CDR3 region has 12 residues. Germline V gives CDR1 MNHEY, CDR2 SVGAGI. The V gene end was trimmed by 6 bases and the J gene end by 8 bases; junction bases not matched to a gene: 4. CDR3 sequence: CASRRTGEGYTF. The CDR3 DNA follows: TGTGCCAGCAGGCGGACAGGGGAAGGCTACACCTTC.

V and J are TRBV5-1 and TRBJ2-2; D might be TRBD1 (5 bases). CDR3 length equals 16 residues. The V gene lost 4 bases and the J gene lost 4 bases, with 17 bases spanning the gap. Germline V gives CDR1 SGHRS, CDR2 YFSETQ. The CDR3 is CASSHHEWTLTGELFF. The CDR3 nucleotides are TGCGCCAGCAGCCACCATGAGTGGACACTCACCGGGGAGCTGTTTTTT. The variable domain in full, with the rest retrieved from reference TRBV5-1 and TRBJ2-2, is KAGVTQTPRYLIKTRGQQVTLSCSPISGHRSVSWYQQTPGQGLQFLFEYFSETQRNKGNFPGRFSGRQFSNSRSEMNVSTLELGDSALYLCASSHHEWTLTGELFFGEGSRLTVL.

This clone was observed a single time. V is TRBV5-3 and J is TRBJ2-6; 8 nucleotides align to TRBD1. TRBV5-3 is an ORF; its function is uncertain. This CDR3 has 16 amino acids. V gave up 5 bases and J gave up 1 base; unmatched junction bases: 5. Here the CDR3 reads CARRQQGASGANVLTF. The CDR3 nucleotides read TGTGCCAGAAGACAGCAGGGGGCTTCTGGGGCCAACGTCCTGACTTTC.

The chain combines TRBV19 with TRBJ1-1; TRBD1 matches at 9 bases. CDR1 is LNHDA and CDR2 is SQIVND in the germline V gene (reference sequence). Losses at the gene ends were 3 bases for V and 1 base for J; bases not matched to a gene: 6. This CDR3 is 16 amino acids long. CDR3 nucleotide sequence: TGTGCCAGTAGTATGGGGACAGGGAGGGCGAACACTGAAGCTTTCTTT. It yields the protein CASSMGTGRANTEAFF.

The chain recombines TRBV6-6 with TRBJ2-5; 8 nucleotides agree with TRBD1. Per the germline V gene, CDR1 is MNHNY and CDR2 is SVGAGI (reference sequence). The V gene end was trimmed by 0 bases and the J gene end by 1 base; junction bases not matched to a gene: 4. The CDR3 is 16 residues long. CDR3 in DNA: TGTGCCAGCAGTTACTCAGGGACAGGCCGCCAAGAGACCCAGTACTTC. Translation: CASSYSGTGRQETQYF.

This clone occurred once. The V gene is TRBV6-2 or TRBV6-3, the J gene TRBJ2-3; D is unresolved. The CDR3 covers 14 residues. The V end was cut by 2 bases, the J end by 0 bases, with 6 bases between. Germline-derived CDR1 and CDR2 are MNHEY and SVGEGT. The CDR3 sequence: CASSYVSSTDTQYF. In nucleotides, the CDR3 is TGTGCCAGCAGTTACGTTTCTAGCACAGATACGCAGTATTTT.

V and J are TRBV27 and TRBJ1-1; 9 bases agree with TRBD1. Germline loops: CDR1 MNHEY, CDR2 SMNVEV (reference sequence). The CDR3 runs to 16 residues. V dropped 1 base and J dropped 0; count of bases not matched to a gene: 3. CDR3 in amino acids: CASSLYRGPVNTEAFF. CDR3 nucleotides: TGTGCCAGCAGTTTATACAGGGGGCCGGTGAACACTGAAGCTTTCTTT.

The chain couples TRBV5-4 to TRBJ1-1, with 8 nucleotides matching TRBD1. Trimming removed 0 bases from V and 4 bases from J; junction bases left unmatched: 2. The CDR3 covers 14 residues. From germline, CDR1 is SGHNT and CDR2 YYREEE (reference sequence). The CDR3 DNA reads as TGTGCCAGCAGCTTGGCAGGGGGCAGCACTGAAGCTTTCTTT. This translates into CASSLAGGSTEAFF.

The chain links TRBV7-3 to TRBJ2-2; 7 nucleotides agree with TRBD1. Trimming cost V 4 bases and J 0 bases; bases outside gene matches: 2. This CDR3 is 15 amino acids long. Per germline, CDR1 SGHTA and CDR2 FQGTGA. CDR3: CASSSGQTNTGELFF. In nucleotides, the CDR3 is TGTGCCAGCAGCTCGGGACAGACGAACACCGGGGAGCTGTTTTTT.

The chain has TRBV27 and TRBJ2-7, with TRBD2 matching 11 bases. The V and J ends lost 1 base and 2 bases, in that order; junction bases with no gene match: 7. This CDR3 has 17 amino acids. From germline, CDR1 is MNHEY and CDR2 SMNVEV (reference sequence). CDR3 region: CASSLLRGTSGTYEQYF. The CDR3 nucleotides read TGTGCCAGCAGTTTATTGAGGGGGACTAGCGGTACCTACGAGCAGTACTTC.

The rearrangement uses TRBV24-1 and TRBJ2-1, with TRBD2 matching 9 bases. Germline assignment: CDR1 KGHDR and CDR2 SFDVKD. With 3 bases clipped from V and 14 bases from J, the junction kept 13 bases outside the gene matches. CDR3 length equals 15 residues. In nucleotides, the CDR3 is TGTGCCACCAGTGATCAAGCGGGAGGCCCCCGGAGGGAGTTCTTC. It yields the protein CATSDQAGGPRREFF.

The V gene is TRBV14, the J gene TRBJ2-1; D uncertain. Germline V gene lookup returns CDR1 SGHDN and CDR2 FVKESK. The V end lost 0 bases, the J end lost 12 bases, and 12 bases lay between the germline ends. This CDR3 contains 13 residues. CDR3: CASSQEIRGGQFF. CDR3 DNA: TGTGCCAGCAGCCAAGAAATAAGAGGCGGGCAGTTCTTC.

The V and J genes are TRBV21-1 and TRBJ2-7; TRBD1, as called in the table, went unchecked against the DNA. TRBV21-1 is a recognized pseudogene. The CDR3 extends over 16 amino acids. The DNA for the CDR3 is TGTGCCAGCAGCAAAAATCCCCGGGACACCTTCTACGAGCAGTACTTC. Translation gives CASSKNPRDTFYEQYF.